A single sample is the source of the 29 T cell receptor beta chains below, sequenced in a study of blood T cell repertoires in COVID-19. TCRdb's copy holds only in-frame clones and misses some; the assay was immunoSEQ multiplex PCR. The table has approximately 190,000 clones, roughly 90% seen once. The sample comprised peripheral blood. Receptors were obtained from a woman in her thirties or forties who had recovered from COVID-19.

This chain connects TRBV6-2 or TRBV6-3 to TRBJ2-7; D is possibly TRBD1 (6 bases). CDR3 length: 16 residues. Germline V gene sequence: CDR1 MNHEY, CDR2 SVGEGT. Trimming took 5 bases from V and 0 from J, leaving 17 bases between them. For the CDR3, the DNA is TGTGCCAGCAGTCCGACGACCCAGGGGCCCTCCTACGAGCAGTACTTC. Protein product: CASSPTTQGPSYEQYF.

The CDR3 loop reads CASSPPGLASEQYF. The CDR3 DNA reads TGTGCCAGCAGCCCGCCGGGACTAGCGAGCGAGCAGTACTTC. The genes are TRBV3-1 (or the pseudogene TRBV3-2) and TRBJ2-7; 10 bases map to TRBD2. There are 14 residues in the CDR3. Germline CDR1 is LGHDT and CDR2 is YNNKEL (reference sequence). V shed 4 bases, J shed 6 bases, and the junction held 6 bases outside the gene matches.

This chain joins TRBV10-3 and TRBJ1-1; 10 bases map to TRBD1. The CDR3 contains 16 residues. The junction had 7 bases not matched to a gene; V was cut back by 1 base and J by 5 bases. The germline V gene encodes CDR1 ENHRY and CDR2 SYGVKD. The CDR3 DNA follows: TGTGCCATCAGTGAGTTGACAGGGGGCCGGGCGACTGAAGCTTTCTTT. Residues: CAISELTGGRATEAFF.

The V gene is TRBV5-1, the J gene TRBJ2-1; 7 bases fit TRBD2. This CDR3 region has 14 residues. Unmatched junction bases numbered 3, after V lost 0 bases and J lost 6 bases. Germline lookup yields CDR1 SGHRS and CDR2 YFSETQ. The CDR3 is CASSLGAGVNEQFF. DNA for the CDR3: TGCGCCAGCAGCTTGGGGGCGGGAGTCAATGAGCAGTTCTTC.

The genes are TRBV30 and TRBJ2-1; D may be TRBD2 (5 bases). V lost 0 bases, J lost 8 bases, and 11 bases lay in between. The CDR3 is made up of 13 amino acids. CDR1 is GTSNPN and CDR2 is SVGIG in the germline V gene (reference sequence). The CDR3 coding sequence is TGTGCCTGGAGTGTTCGGGATAACCATGAGCAGTTCTTC. Translating it yields CAWSVRDNHEQFF.

This chain uses TRBV2 with TRBJ2-2; 12 positions agree with TRBD2. The CDR3 extends over 18 amino acids. V gave up 7 bases and J gave up 6 bases; unmatched junction bases: 15. Germline V gene data show CDR1 as SNHLY and CDR2 as FYNNEI. CDR3 region: CASNTAPMTSGSPGELFF. Here the CDR3 DNA reads TGTGCCAGCAATACCGCGCCTATGACTAGCGGGAGTCCCGGGGAGCTGTTTTTT.

The V call is TRBV30, the J call TRBJ2-6, with 10 nucleotides matching TRBD1. The trim removed 4 bases at V and 3 bases at J, leaving 15 bases unmatched. Germline V gives CDR1 GTSNPN, CDR2 SVGIG (reference sequence). The CDR3 has 19 amino acids. The CDR3 DNA reads as TGTGCCTGGATTCCCGGGACAGGGGTTATTGGGCTTGGGGCCAACGTCCTGACTTTC. Protein sequence: CAWIPGTGVIGLGANVLTF.

This rearrangement joins TRBV6-5 to TRBJ2-1, with TRBD1 as a possible D gene (6 bases). The CDR3 runs 14 residues. Trimming cost V 1 base and J 4 bases, with 8 bases left between them. CDR1 is MNHEY and CDR2 is SVGAGI in the germline V gene. CDR3 protein: CASSYLQGYNEQFF. CDR3 bases: TGTGCCAGCAGTTACTTGCAGGGGTACAATGAGCAGTTCTTC.

This chain joins TRBV9 and TRBJ2-7; the D gene is possibly TRBD1 (5 bases). V lost 2 bases and J lost 2, with 20 bases in between. This CDR3 has 17 residues. Germline CDR1 SGDLS, CDR2 YYNGEE. In nucleotides, the CDR3 is TGTGCCAGCAGCGTCGCAGGTGGTCGGACACCCACCTACGAGCAGTACTTC. Translated: CASSVAGGRTPTYEQYF. The complete variable domain, with remaining parts taken from reference TRBV9 and TRBJ2-7, reads DSGVTQTPKHLITATGQRVTLRCSPRSGDLSVYWYQQSLDQGLQFLIQYYNGEERAKGNILERFSAQQFPDLHSELNLSSLELGDSALYFCASSVAGGRTPTYEQYFGPGTRLTVT.

V gene TRBV5-1 combines with J gene TRBJ1-6; no definite D call. Trimming shortened V by 3 bases and J by 9 bases, and 13 bases separated the two germline ends. The CDR3 has 14 residues. Germline V lookup: CDR1 SGHRS, CDR2 YFSETQ. CDR3 bases: TGCGCCAGCAGCTACAGTGGCCTTAGTTCACCCCTCCACTTT. Its protein is CASSYSGLSSPLHF.

The table lists this clone with a count of one. The genes are TRBV19 and TRBJ1-1; the match to TRBD1 covers 7 bases. With V trimmed by 7 bases and J by 4 bases, 6 bases remained unmatched. This CDR3 contains 13 residues. CDR1 and CDR2 from the germline V gene are LNHDA and SQIVND (reference sequence). This chain's CDR3 is CASKETGLTEAFF. CDR3 coding DNA: TGTGCCAGTAAAGAGACAGGGCTCACTGAAGCTTTCTTT.

The chain recombines TRBV18 with TRBJ1-6; D may be TRBD1 (6 bases). Per the germline V gene, CDR1 is KGHSH and CDR2 is LQKENI. Trimming cost V 1 base and J 6 bases, with 16 bases left between them. The CDR3 spans 17 residues. CDR3: CASSPRVPGQSNSPLHF. Written as DNA, the CDR3 is TGTGCCAGCTCACCACGAGTTCCAGGACAGAGTAATTCACCCCTCCACTTT. The entire variable domain, with the rest obtained from reference TRBV18 and TRBJ1-6, is as follows: NAGVMQNPRHLVRRRGQEARLRCSPMKGHSHVYWYRQLPEEGLKFMVYLQKENIIDESGMPKERFSAEFPKEGPSILRIQQVVRGDSAAYFCASSPRVPGQSNSPLHFGNGTRLTVT.

This chain uses TRBV27 with TRBJ1-5; D might be TRBD1 (5 bases). The CDR3 runs 17 residues. The V gene lost 6 bases and the J gene lost 2 bases, with 20 bases spanning the gap. Germline V gene sequence: CDR1 MNHEY, CDR2 SMNVEV (reference sequence). CDR3 protein: CASSPKDVGAGNQPQHF. The CDR3 DNA sequence: TGTGCCAGCAGCCCTAAAGACGTAGGGGCTGGCAATCAGCCCCAGCATTTT.

This chain links TRBV5-1 with TRBJ2-1, with D possibly TRBD1 on 6 matching bases. Trimming left V 0 bases short and J 5 bases short, with 12 bases between. Germline V lookup: CDR1 SGHRS, CDR2 YFSETQ. The CDR3 is 15 residues long. The CDR3, as DNA: TGCGCCAGCAGCTTGGAGGGGGTGTGGGACAATGAGCAGTTCTTC. Its protein is CASSLEGVWDNEQFF.

The CDR3 nucleotides are TGTGCCAGCAGTGGGGCCGGGAGAAGCTCCTACGAGCAGTACTTC. Translating it yields CASSGAGRSSYEQYF. The chain joins TRBV28 to TRBJ2-7, with a weak D call TRBD2 (6 bases). The CDR3 is 15 residues long. Germline CDR1 and CDR2: MDHEN and SYDVKM. Trimming removed 5 bases from V and 0 bases from J, with 14 bases in between.

The chain couples TRBV3-1 (or the pseudogene TRBV3-2) to TRBJ2-2; weak D call: TRBD1 (6 bases). The germline V and J ends were trimmed by 0 bases and 6 bases, with 14 bases remaining between them. CDR3 length: 16 residues. Germline-derived CDR1 and CDR2 are LGHDT and YNNKEL (reference sequence). The DNA of the CDR3 is TGTGCCAGCAGCCAAGATCGCCAGGGGAGTGCCGGGGAGCTGTTTTTT. Amino acid sequence: CASSQDRQGSAGELFF.

This chain connects TRBV4-2 to TRBJ2-2; possible D gene TRBD1, 5 bases. Germline assignment: CDR1 LGHNA and CDR2 YNFKEQ. Trimming took off 2 bases at V and 4 bases at J, with 17 bases between the two ends. The CDR3 runs to 17 residues. Here the CDR3 DNA reads TGTGCCAGCAGCCAACCGCCCGGACAAGACTTCACCGGGGAGCTGTTTTTT. Translated, it gives CASSQPPGQDFTGELFF.

This clone has only one observation. This chain connects TRBV3-1 (or the pseudogene TRBV3-2) to TRBJ2-1; 11 bases match TRBD2. Trimming removed 7 bases from V and 8 bases from J; junction bases left unmatched: 7. Germline-derived CDR1 and CDR2 are LGHDT and YNNKEL (reference sequence). This CDR3 contains 14 residues. This CDR3 is CASTAVAGGHEQFF. DNA of the CDR3: TGTGCCAGCACCGCTGTAGCGGGAGGGCATGAGCAGTTCTTC.

This sequence joins TRBV7-2 and TRBJ2-5; D gene ambiguous. The V and J ends lost 5 bases and 6 bases respectively, with 7 bases between them. The CDR3 sequence is 11 residues long. Germline CDR1 is SGHTA and CDR2 is FQGNSA. The CDR3 spells CASSVKKTQYF. As DNA, the CDR3 is TGTGCCAGCAGCGTAAAAAAGACCCAGTACTTC.

This chain connects TRBV7-2 to TRBJ2-1; TRBD1 matches at 7 bases. The CDR3 extends over 18 amino acids. The germline CDR1 and CDR2 sequences are SGHTA and FQGNSA. Losses at the gene ends were 5 bases for V and 0 bases for J; bases not matched to a gene: 13. This chain's CDR3 is CASSRGTEPYLSYNEQFF. The CDR3 DNA reads as TGTGCCAGCAGCCGTGGGACAGAACCTTACCTCTCCTACAATGAGCAGTTCTTC.

This chain connects TRBV28 to TRBJ1-1; 8 bases are a match to TRBD1. V lost 3 bases, J lost 5 bases, and 8 bases stayed unmatched. The CDR3 totals 15 residues. Looked up from germline, CDR1 is MDHEN and CDR2 is SYDVKM. The CDR3 DNA reads as TGTGCCAGCAGTTTCCACAGGGGGGCGATTACTGAAGCTTTCTTT. This sequence encodes CASSFHRGAITEAFF.

The J gene is TRBJ2-7, the V gene TRBV5-5, with no clear D. The ends were cut back, 3 bases at V and 3 bases at J, with 13 bases in the middle. The CDR3 contains 14 residues. Germline values: CDR1 SGHKS, CDR2 YYEKEE (reference sequence). CDR3 protein: CASSWVSGSYEQYF. DNA of the CDR3: TGTGCCAGCAGCTGGGTATCAGGCAGCTACGAGCAGTACTTC.

The chain is built from TRBV5-1 and TRBJ2-1; D is undetermined. The CDR3 loop spans 15 amino acids. Germline CDR1 is SGHRS and CDR2 is YFSETQ. The V gene lost 4 bases and the J gene lost 6 bases, with 17 bases spanning the gap. The CDR3 is CASSAEITTGNEQFF. CDR3 coding DNA: TGCGCCAGCAGCGCAGAGATTACAACGGGCAATGAGCAGTTCTTC.

This chain connects TRBV21-1 to TRBJ2-1; the table calls TRBD2, which could not be checked here. TRBV21-1 corresponds to a pseudogene. CDR3 length equals 16 residues. CDR3 sequence reads: CASSNACGTKANEQFF. The DNA for the CDR3 is TGTGCCAGCAGCAACGCCTGCGGAACCAAAGCGAATGAGCAGTTCTTC.

J is TRBJ2-2 and V is TRBV7-3; perhaps TRBD1 as D (5 bases). Germline-derived CDR1 and CDR2 are SGHTA and FQGTGA. Trimming took 5 bases from V and 0 from J, leaving 19 bases between them. The length of the CDR3 is 18 residues. The CDR3 nucleotides read TGTGCCAGCAGCCCCATAGGAATGACAGATACGAACACCGGGGAGCTGTTTTTT. As protein: CASSPIGMTDTNTGELFF.

The genes are TRBV5-1 and TRBJ2-3; tentative D call: TRBD2 (6 bases). The V gene lost 1 base and the J gene lost 1 base, with 10 bases spanning the gap. Germline V gene lookup returns CDR1 SGHRS and CDR2 YFSETQ. The CDR3 is made up of 15 amino acids. The chain's CDR3 is CASSLSWGGTDTQYF. CDR3 sequence (DNA): TGCGCCAGCAGCTTGTCTTGGGGGGGCACAGATACGCAGTATTTT.

This clone has a handful of counts. V is TRBV7-2 and J is TRBJ2-1; 12 nucleotides line up with TRBD1. The CDR3 extends over 15 amino acids. Germline loops: CDR1 SGHTA, CDR2 FQGNSA. J gave up 8 bases and V 5 bases, and 7 bases lay outside the gene matches. The DNA for the CDR3 is TGTGCCAGCAGCCTGGGACAGGGGGCCAGCTATGAGCAGTTCTTC. This translates into CASSLGQGASYEQFF.

The chain carries TRBV19 and TRBJ1-2; TRBD1 matches 8 bases. The V gene end was trimmed by 7 bases and the J gene end by 6 bases; junction bases not matched to a gene: 10. Germline CDR1 and CDR2: LNHDA and SQIVND (reference sequence). There are 14 residues in the CDR3. CDR3 sequence reads: CASTPDRERHGYTF. The CDR3 DNA is TGTGCCAGTACCCCGGACAGGGAGCGGCATGGCTACACCTTC.

The CDR3 region has the DNA TGTGCCAGCAGCCTACCGGGACTAGCGGAAACAGATACGCAGTATTTT. Amino acid sequence: CASSLPGLAETDTQYF. The rearrangement joins TRBV7-9 to TRBJ2-3; 11 bases are a match to TRBD2. This CDR3 is 16 amino acids long. Trimming cost V 5 bases and J 3 bases; bases outside gene matches: 7. The V gene's germline CDR1 is SEHNR and CDR2 FQNEAQ (reference sequence). Drawing the rest from reference TRBV7-9 and TRBJ2-3, the complete variable domain is DTGVSQNPRHKITKRGQNVTFRCDPISEHNRLYWYRQTLGQGPEFLTYFQNEAQLEKSRLLSDRFSAERPKGSFSTLEIQRTEQGDSAMYLCASSLPGLAETDTQYFGPGTRLTVL.